These T cell receptor beta chains were read from a single sample in a study of glioma-infiltrating T cells after dendritic cell vaccination. Using immunoSEQ multiplex PCR, the repertoire was profiled, and TCRdb retains in-frame clones only, with some absent. The data contain around 23,000 clones, around 92% of them seen just once; the ten biggest clones take up 2.5% to 3%. Sequencing used blood, obtained after dendritic cell vaccination. The receptor source for this set is a human donor with glioblastoma. Both conserved end residues are part of each CDR3. Fields, in order: CDR3 DNA, CDR3 protein, J gene, D gene, clone size, V gene. D genes are given only for firm matches. Clone size, where shown, is once, few, many, or a class for clones that have expanded.

TGTGCCAGCAGTGGCGGACTGGCTACACAAGAGACCCAGTACTTC CASSGGLATQETQYF TRBJ2-5 NA NA TRBV2
TGTGCCAGCAGCTTATTGGTGACAGAGCAGTTCTTC CASSLLVTEQFF TRBJ2-1 NA NA TRBV7-9
TGTGCCAGCAGCCCCCTTTTGGGACAGGGGACAGATACGCAGTATTTT CASSPLLGQGTDTQYF TRBJ2-3 TRBD1 NA TRBV11-2
TGTGCCAGCAGCGCCACACCCGGGACATCGCAGTTCTTC CASSATPGTSQFF TRBJ2-1 NA NA TRBV7-2
TGTGCCATCAGTGAAGACGGACAGTATCAAAAACTGTTTTTT CAISEDGQYQKLFF TRBJ1-4 NA NA TRBV10-3
TGTGCCTGGATTCTAGCGGGGGGACCGAACACCGGGGAGCTGTTTTTT CAWILAGGPNTGELFF TRBJ2-2 TRBD2 NA TRBV30
TGTGCCATCAGATTTGACAGGGATTCTGGCTACACCTTC CAIRFDRDSGYTF TRBJ1-2 TRBD1 NA TRBV10-3
TGTGCCAGTAGATGGACAGGGACTGGAAACACCATATATTTT CASRWTGTGNTIYF TRBJ1-3 TRBD1 few TRBV19
TGTGCCAGCAGTGAAGCGCTTCGGCAGGGTGGCAATGAGCAGTTCTTC CASSEALRQGGNEQFF TRBJ2-1 NA once TRBV6-1
TGTGCCAGTAAGGCGCAGGGGGCTAAGGGCAATCAGCCCCAGCATTTT CASKAQGAKGNQPQHF TRBJ1-5 TRBD1 NA TRBV19
TGCAGCGTTGAAGTTCGGGGGTATAATGAAAAACTGTTTTTT CSVEVRGYNEKLFF TRBJ1-4 NA NA TRBV29-1
TGTGCCAGCAGCTTGGGCGGACGAGGGGATACGCAGTATTTT CASSLGGRGDTQYF TRBJ2-3 NA few TRBV5-4
TGTGCCAGCAGCTTGGCCGCGGACAGCCGTAACTATGGCTACACCTTC CASSLAADSRNYGYTF TRBJ1-2 NA NA TRBV5-4
TGTGCCAGTAGGCATAGGGGACAGGGGGAAAATTCACCCCTCCACTTT CASRHRGQGENSPLHF TRBJ1-6 TRBD1 NA TRBV19
TGTGCCAGCAGCTTACGAAAACCGGGACAGTTAGCCTACGAGCAGTACTTC CASSLRKPGQLAYEQYF TRBJ2-7 TRBD1 NA TRBV11-2
TGTGCCAGCAGCACGGGGGAGGCGAACACCGGGGAGCTGTTTTTT CASSTGEANTGELFF TRBJ2-2 NA NA TRBV7-7
TGTGCCAGCAGCCCCCGGACAGGGCTCGTTACTGGTGAGCAGTTCTTC CASSPRTGLVTGEQFF TRBJ2-1 TRBD1 NA TRBV11-3
TGTGCTAGTGGTTTGGTCGGAGGCACAGATACGCAGTATTTT CASGLVGGTDTQYF TRBJ2-3 NA NA TRBV12-5
TGCGCCAGCAGCCAATCGGTACTCTATAACTATGGCTACACCTTC CASSQSVLYNYGYTF TRBJ1-2 NA NA TRBV4-1
TGTGCCAGTAGTAGGGACAGGGGCGACGAGCAGTACTTC CASSRDRGDEQYF TRBJ2-7 TRBD1 NA TRBV19
TGTGCCAGCACTCAGCGGACTAGCGGGGGGGCAGTCGGGGAGCTGTTTTTT CASTQRTSGGAVGELFF TRBJ2-2 TRBD2 NA TRBV2
TGTGCCAGCAGAGACCAGGGAACCGGGGAGCTGTTTTTT CASRDQGTGELFF TRBJ2-2 NA NA TRBV27
TGTGCCGAGGGCGGGACAGGGGGCTACACCTTC CAEGGTGGYTF TRBJ1-2 TRBD1 NA TRBV2
TGCGCCAGCAGCCCCAATAGCGGGGGGCGATTTCCCTACGAGCAGTACTTC CASSPNSGGRFPYEQYF TRBJ2-7 TRBD2 NA TRBV5-1
TGTGCCAGCTCACCACAGGGACAGGTTAACGAAGCTTTCTTT CASSPQGQVNEAFF TRBJ1-1 TRBD1 NA TRBV18
TGCGCCAGCAAGGGACAGGGGGCACAGCGGGCAGATACGCAGTATTTT CASKGQGAQRADTQYF TRBJ2-3 TRBD1 NA TRBV5-1
TGTGCCAGCAGAAAAAACAGTGCCAACAATGAGCAGTTCTTC CASRKNSANNEQFF TRBJ2-1 NA once TRBV6-5
TGTGCCAGCAGCTTTGACGGGGGAGCCGGGGAGCTGTTTTTT CASSFDGGAGELFF TRBJ2-2 NA NA TRBV7-2
TGTGCCAGCAGTGAACAAGGGGCGTCAGGGGGAACGAAAAACATTCAGTACTTC CASSEQGASGGTKNIQYF TRBJ2-4 TRBD1 NA TRBV6-1
TGTGCCATCAGTGCCGAAACGGGACAGTCCTCCTACGAGCAGTACTTC CAISAETGQSSYEQYF TRBJ2-7 TRBD1 NA TRBV10-3
TGCGCCAGCAGCTTACAGGGGGATCAGCCCCAGCATTTT CASSLQGDQPQHF TRBJ1-5 TRBD1 NA TRBV5-1
TGTGCCAGCAGCACCGAGGCCGGTGGCTACACCTTC CASSTEAGGYTF TRBJ1-2 NA NA TRBV9
TGTGCCTGGAGAAGAGGCAGGGGAGGGAACTATGGCTACACCTTC CAWRRGRGGNYGYTF TRBJ1-2 NA NA TRBV30
TGTGCCAGCAGCTTGGGGGGGGCACCGACCTACGAGCAGTACTTC CASSLGGAPTYEQYF TRBJ2-7 NA NA TRBV11-3
TGTGCCAGCAGCTTGACAGCGCTCAATCAGCCCCAGCATTTT CASSLTALNQPQHF TRBJ1-5 NA NA TRBV7-9
TGCGCCAGCCGGACAGGGGTCGGCGAGCAGTACTTC CASRTGVGEQYF TRBJ2-7 TRBD1 NA TRBV5-1
TGTGCCAGCAGCCCGACAGGACTAGCCCCCTACGAGCAGTACTTC CASSPTGLAPYEQYF TRBJ2-7 TRBD2 NA TRBV7-2
TGTGCTAGTGGTTTGGTACAGGGGGCGGTGAATGAGCAGTTCTTC CASGLVQGAVNEQFF TRBJ2-1 TRBD1 NA TRBV12-5
TGTGCCAGCTCACCTCGACTAGCAGAGCAAGAGACCCAGTACTTC CASSPRLAEQETQYF TRBJ2-5 TRBD2 NA TRBV18
TGTGCCAGCAGCCTGACCCTGACAGTACCCGCAGATACGCAGTATTTT CASSLTLTVPADTQYF TRBJ2-3 NA NA TRBV5-5
TGTGCCAGCTCACCAGGGGAGGGTGGCAACTATGGCTACACCTTC CASSPGEGGNYGYTF TRBJ1-2 NA once TRBV18
TGCGCCAGCAGTCCGGGGGTTGTAGAGACCCAGTACTTC CASSPGVVETQYF TRBJ2-5 NA NA TRBV5-1
TGCGCCAGCAGCCCCCGCGGGGAGGCGAACACCGGGGAGCTGTTTTTT CASSPRGEANTGELFF TRBJ2-2 NA NA TRBV5-1
TGTGCCACCAGCAGAGAAAGCGTCGGGGGACAGTACTTC CATSRESVGGQYF TRBJ2-7 NA once TRBV15
TGTGCCAGCTCACTACGATCGGGGGATACGCAGTATTTT CASSLRSGDTQYF TRBJ2-3 NA NA TRBV18
TGTGCCAGCAGCCCCCAAGGGGCTGGGGCCAACGTCCTGACTTTC CASSPQGAGANVLTF TRBJ2-6 NA NA TRBV13